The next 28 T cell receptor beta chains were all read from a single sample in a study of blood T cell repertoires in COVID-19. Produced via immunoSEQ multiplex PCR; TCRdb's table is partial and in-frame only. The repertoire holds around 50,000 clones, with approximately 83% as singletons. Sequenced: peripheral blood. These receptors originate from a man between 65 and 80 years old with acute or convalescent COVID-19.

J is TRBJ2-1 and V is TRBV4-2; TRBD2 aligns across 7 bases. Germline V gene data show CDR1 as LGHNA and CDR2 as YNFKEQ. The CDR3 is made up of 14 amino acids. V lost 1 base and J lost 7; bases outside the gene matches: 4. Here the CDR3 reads CASSQGGGRNEQFF. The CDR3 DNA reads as TGTGCCAGCAGCCAAGGGGGGGGGAGGAATGAGCAGTTCTTC.

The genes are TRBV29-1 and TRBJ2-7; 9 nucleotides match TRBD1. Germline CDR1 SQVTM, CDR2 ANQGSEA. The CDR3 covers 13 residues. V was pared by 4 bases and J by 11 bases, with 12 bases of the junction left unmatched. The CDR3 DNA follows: TGCAGCGTTGCCGGGGACAGGGACAACCCTGAGTACTTC. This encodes CSVAGDRDNPEYF.

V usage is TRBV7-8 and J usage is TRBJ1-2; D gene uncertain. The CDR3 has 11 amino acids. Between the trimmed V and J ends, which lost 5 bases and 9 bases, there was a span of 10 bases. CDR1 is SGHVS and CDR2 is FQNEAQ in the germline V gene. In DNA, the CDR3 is TGTGCCAGCAGCACCCTAGAGAGCTACACCTTC. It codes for CASSTLESYTF.

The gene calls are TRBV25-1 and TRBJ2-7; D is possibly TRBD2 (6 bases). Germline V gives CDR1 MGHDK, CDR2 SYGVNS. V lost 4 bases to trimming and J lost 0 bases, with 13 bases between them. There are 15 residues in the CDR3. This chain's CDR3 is CASSGRWRGSYEQYF. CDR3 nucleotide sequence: TGTGCCAGCAGTGGGAGATGGCGGGGCTCCTACGAGCAGTACTTC.

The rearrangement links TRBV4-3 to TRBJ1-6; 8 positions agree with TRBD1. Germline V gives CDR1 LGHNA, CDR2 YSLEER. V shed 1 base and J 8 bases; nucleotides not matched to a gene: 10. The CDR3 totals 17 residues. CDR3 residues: CASSQGGAGQGYSPLHF. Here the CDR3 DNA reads TGCGCCAGCAGCCAAGGAGGCGCCGGACAGGGTTATTCACCCCTCCACTTT.

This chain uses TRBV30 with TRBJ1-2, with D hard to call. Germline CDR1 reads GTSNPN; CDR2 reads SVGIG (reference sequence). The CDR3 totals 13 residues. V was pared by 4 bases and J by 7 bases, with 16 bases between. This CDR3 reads CAWTGYVGIGYTF. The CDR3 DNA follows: TGTGCCTGGACGGGATATGTAGGGATTGGCTACACCTTC.

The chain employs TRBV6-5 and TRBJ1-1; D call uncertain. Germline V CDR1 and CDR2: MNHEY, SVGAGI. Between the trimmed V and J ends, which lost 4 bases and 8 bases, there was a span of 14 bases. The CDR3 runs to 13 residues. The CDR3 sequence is CASSSRELLEAFF. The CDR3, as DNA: TGTGCCAGCAGTTCCCGGGAGCTTCTAGAAGCTTTCTTT.

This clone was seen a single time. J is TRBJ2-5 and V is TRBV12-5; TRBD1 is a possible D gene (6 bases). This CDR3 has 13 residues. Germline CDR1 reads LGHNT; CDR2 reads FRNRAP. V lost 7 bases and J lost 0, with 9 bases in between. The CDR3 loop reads CASAGDNQETQYF. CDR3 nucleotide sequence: TGTGCTAGTGCCGGGGACAACCAAGAGACCCAGTACTTC.

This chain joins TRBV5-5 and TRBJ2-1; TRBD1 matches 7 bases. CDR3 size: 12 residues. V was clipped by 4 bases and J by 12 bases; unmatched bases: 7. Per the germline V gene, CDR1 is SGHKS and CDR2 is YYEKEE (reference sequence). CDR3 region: CASSRGQFVQFF. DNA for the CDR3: TGTGCCAGCAGCAGGGGACAGTTTGTGCAGTTCTTC.

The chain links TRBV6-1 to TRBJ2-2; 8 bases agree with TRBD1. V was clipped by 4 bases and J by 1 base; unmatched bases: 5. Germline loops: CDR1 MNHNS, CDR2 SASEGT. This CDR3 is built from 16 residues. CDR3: CASSVNRGKNTGELFF. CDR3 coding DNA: TGTGCCAGCAGTGTTAACAGGGGGAAGAACACCGGGGAGCTGTTTTTT.

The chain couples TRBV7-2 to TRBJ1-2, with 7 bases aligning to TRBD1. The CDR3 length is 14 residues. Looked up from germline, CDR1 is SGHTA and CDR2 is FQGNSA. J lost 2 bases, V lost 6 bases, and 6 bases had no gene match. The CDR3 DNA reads TGTGCCAGCAGACCCGGGACAGTAAACTATGGCTACACCTTC. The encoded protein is CASRPGTVNYGYTF. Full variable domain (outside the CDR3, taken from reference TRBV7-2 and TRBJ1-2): GAGVSQSPSNKVTEKGKDVELRCDPISGHTALYWYRQSLGQGLEFLIYFQGNSAPDKSGLPSDRFSAERTGGSVSTLTIQRTQQEDSAVYLCASRPGTVNYGYTFGSGTRLTVV.

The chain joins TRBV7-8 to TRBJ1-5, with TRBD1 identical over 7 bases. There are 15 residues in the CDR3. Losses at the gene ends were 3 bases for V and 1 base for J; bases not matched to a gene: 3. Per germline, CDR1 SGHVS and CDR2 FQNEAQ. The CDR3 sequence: CASSFDRESNQPQHF. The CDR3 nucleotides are TGTGCCAGCAGCTTTGACAGGGAAAGCAATCAGCCCCAGCATTTT.

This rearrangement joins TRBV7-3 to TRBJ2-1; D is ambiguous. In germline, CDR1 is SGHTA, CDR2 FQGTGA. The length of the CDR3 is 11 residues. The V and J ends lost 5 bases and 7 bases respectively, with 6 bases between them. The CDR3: CASSLTNEQFF. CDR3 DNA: TGTGCCAGCAGCCTTACAAATGAGCAGTTCTTC.

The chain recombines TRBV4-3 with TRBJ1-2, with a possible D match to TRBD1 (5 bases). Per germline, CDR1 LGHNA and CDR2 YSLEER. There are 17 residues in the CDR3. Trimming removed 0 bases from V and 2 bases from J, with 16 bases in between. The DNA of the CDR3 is TGCGCCAGCAGCCAAGAGCCCGGGGGACGGTTGAACTATGGCTACACCTTC. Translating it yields CASSQEPGGRLNYGYTF.

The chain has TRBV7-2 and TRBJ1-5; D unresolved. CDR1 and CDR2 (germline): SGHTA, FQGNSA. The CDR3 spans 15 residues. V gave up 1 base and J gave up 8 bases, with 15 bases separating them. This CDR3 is CASSLGAGRWEPQHF. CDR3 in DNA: TGTGCCAGCAGCTTAGGGGCAGGAAGGTGGGAGCCCCAGCATTTT.

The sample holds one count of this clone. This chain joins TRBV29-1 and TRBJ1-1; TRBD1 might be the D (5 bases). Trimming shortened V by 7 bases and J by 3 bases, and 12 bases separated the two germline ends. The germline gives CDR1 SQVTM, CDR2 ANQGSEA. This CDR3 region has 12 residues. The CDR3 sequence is CSGRLGDTEAFF. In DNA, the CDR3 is TGCAGCGGACGATTAGGGGACACTGAAGCTTTCTTT.

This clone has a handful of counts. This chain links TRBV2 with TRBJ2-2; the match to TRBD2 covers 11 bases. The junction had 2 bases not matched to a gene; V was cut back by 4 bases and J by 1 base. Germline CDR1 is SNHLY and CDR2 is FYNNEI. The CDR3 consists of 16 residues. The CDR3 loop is CASSASGGKNTGELFF. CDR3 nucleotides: TGTGCCAGCAGTGCTAGCGGGGGGAAGAACACCGGGGAGCTGTTTTTT.

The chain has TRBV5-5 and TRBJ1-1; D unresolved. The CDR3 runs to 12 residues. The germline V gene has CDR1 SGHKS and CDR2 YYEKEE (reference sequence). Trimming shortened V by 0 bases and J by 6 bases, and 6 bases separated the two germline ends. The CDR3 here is CASSLGEAEAFF. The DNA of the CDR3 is TGTGCCAGCAGCTTGGGTGAGGCTGAAGCTTTCTTT.

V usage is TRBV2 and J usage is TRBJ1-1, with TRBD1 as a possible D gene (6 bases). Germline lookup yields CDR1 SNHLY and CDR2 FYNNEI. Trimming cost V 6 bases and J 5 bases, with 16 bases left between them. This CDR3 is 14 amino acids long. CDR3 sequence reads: CASRYAQGPTEAFF. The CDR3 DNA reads TGTGCCAGCAGGTATGCACAGGGCCCTACTGAAGCTTTCTTT. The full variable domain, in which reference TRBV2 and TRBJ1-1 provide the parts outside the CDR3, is EPEVTQTPSHQVTQMGQEVILRCVPISNHLYFYWYRQILGQKVEFLVSFYNNEISEKSEIFDDQFSVERPDGSNFTLKIRSTKLEDSAMYFCASRYAQGPTEAFFGQGTRLTVV.

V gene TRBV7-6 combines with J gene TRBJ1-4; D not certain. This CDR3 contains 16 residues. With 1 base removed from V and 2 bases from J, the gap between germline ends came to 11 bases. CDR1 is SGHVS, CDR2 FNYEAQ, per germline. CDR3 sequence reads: CASSLGQAGTNEKLFF. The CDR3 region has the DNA TGTGCCAGCAGCTTAGGTCAGGCAGGCACTAATGAAAAACTGTTTTTT.

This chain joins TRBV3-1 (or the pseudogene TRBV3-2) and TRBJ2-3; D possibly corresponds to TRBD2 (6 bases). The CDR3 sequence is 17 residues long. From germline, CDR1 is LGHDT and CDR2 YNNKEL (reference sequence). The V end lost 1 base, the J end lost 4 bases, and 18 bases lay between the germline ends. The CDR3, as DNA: TGTGCCAGCAGCCAAGGGGCAACTAGCAGGTTCTCAGATACGCAGTATTTT. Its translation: CASSQGATSRFSDTQYF.

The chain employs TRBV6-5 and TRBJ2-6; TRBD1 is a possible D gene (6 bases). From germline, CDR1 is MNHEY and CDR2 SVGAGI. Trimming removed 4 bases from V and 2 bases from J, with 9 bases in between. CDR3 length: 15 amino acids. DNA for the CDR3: TGTGCCAGCAGTTCGGCAGGGGCTGGGGCCAACGTCCTGACTTTC. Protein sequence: CASSSAGAGANVLTF.

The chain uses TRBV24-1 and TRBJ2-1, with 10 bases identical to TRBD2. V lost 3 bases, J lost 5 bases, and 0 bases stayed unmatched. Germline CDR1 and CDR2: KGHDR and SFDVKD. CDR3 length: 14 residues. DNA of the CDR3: TGTGCCACCAGTGATGGACTAGCGGACAATGAGCAGTTCTTC. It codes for CATSDGLADNEQFF.

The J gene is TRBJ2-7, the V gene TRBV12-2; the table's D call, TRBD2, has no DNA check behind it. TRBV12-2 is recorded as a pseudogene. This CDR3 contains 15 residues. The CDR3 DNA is TGTGCAAGTCGCTTAGTCGAGTTCTATCCGGCGGGGCAGTACTTC. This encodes CASRLVEFYPAGQYF.

CDR3 bases: TGTGCCAGCAGCCCCAGCGGGGGGAGCTCCTACAATGAGCAGTTCTTC. Translation: CASSPSGGSSYNEQFF. J is TRBJ2-1 and V is TRBV3-1 (or the pseudogene TRBV3-2); 9 bases are shared with TRBD2. V shed 4 bases, J shed 0 bases, and the junction held 4 bases outside the gene matches. The CDR3 has 16 residues. Looked up from germline, CDR1 is LGHDT and CDR2 is YNNKEL (reference sequence).

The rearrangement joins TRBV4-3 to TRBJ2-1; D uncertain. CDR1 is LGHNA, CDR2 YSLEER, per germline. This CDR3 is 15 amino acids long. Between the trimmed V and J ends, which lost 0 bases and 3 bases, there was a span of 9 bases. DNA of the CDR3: TGCGCCAGCAGCCAAGATCAGGCCGACTACAATGAGCAGTTCTTC. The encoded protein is CASSQDQADYNEQFF.

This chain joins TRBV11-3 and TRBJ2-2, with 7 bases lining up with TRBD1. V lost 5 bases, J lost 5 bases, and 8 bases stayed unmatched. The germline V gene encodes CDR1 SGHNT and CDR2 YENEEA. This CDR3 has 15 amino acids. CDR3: CASSPYRGETGELFF. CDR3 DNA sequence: TGTGCCAGCAGCCCTTACAGGGGTGAGACCGGGGAGCTGTTTTTT.

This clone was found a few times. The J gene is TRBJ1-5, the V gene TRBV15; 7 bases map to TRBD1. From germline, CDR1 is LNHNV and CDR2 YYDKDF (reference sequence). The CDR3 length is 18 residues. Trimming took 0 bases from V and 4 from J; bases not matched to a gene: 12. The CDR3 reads CATSRDSATGVGNQPQHF. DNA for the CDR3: TGTGCCACCAGCAGAGATAGCGCCACAGGGGTAGGAAATCAGCCCCAGCATTTT.